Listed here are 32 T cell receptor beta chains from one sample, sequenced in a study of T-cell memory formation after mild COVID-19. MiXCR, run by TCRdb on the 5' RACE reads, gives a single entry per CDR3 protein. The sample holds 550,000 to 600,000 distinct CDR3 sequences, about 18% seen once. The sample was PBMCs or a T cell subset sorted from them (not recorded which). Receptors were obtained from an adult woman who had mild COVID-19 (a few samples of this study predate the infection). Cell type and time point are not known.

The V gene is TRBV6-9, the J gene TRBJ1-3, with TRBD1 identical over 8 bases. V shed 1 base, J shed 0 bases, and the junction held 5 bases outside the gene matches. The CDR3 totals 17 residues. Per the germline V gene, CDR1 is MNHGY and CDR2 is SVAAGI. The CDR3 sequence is CASSYWETGASGNTIYF. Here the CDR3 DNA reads TGTGCCAGCAGTTATTGGGAGACAGGGGCCTCTGGAAACACCATATATTTT.

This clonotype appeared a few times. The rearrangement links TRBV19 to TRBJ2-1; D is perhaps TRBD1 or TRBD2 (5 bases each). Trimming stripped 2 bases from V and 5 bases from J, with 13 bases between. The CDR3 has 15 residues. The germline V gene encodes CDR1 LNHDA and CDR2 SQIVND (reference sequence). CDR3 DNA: TGTGCCAGTAGTATACTAAAGGTGGGGGACAATGAGCAGTTCTTC. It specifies CASSILKVGDNEQFF.

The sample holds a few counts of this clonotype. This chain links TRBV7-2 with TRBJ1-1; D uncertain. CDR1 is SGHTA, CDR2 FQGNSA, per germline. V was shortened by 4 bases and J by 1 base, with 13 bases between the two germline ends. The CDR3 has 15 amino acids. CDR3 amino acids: CASSSGGTANTEAFF. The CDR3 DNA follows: TGTGCCAGCAGCTCCGGAGGAACAGCGAACACTGAAGCTTTCTTT. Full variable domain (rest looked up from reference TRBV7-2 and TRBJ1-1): GAGVSQSPSNKVTEKGKDVELRCDPISGHTALYWYRQSLGQGLEFLIYFQGNSAPDKSGLPSDRFSAERTGGSVSTLTIQRTQQEDSAVYLCASSSGGTANTEAFFGQGTRLTVV.

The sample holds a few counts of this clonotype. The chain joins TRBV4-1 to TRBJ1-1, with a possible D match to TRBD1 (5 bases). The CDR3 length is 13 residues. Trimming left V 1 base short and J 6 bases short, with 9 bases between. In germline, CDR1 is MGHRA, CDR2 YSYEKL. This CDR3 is CASSQGTQPEAFF. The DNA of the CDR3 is TGCGCCAGCAGCCAAGGGACACAACCTGAAGCTTTCTTT.

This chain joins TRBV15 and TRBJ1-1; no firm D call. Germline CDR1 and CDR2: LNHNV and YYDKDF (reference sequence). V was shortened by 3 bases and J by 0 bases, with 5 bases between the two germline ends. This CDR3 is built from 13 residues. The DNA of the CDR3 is TGTGCCACCAGCAGTTCCGTGAACACTGAAGCTTTCTTT. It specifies CATSSSVNTEAFF.

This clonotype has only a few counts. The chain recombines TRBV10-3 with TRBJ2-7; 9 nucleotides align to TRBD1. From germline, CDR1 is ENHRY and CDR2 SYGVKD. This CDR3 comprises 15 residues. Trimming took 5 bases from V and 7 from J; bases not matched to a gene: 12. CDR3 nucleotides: TGTGCCATCAGTCCTACAAACAGGGGGCTTGGGGAGCAGTACTTC. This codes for CAISPTNRGLGEQYF.

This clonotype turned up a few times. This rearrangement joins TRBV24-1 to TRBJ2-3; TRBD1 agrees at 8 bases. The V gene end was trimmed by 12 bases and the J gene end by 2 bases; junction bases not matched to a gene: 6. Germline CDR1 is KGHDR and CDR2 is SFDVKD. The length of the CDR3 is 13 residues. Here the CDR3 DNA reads TGTGCCGCCGGACAGGGAGACACAGATACGCAGTATTTT. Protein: CAAGQGDTDTQYF.

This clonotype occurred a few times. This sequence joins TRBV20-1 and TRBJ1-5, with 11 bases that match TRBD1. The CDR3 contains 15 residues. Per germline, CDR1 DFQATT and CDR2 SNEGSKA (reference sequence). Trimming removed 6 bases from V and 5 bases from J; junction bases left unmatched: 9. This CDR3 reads CSAQRGQGGHQPQHF. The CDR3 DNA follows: TGCAGTGCGCAACGGGGACAGGGGGGCCATCAGCCCCAGCATTTT.

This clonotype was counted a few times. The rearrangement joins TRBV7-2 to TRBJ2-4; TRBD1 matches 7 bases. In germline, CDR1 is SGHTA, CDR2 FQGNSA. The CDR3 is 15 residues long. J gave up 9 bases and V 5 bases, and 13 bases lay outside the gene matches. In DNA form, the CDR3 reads TGTGCCAGCAGCCCTCAGACAGGGACCCTCGGCATTCAGTACTTC. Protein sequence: CASSPQTGTLGIQYF. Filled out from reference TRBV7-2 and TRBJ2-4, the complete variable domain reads GAGVSQSPSNKVTEKGKDVELRCDPISGHTALYWYRQSLGQGLEFLIYFQGNSAPDKSGLPSDRFSAERTGGSVSTLTIQRTQQEDSAVYLCASSPQTGTLGIQYFGAGTRLSVL.

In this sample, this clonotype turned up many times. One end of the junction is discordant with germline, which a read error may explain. In nucleotides, the CDR3 is TGTGCTAGCAGCTCGGGACAGGGGTGGCCCAATGAGCAGTTCTTC. Translating it yields CASSSGQGWPNEQFF. The chain joins TRBV7-7 to TRBJ2-1, with 10 bases matching TRBD1. Germline V gives CDR1 SSHAT, CDR2 FNYEAQ (reference sequence). The CDR3 length is 15 residues.

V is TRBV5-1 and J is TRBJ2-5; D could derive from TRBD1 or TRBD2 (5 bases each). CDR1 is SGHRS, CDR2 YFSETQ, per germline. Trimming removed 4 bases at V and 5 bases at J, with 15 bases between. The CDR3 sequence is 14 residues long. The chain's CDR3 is CASSRDRSRETQYF. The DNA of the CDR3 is TGCGCCAGCAGCAGGGACCGATCGAGGGAGACCCAGTACTTC.

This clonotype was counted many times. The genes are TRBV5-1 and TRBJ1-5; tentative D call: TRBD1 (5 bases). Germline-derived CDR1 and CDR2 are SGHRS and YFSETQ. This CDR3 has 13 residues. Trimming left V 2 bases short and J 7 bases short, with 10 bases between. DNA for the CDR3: TGCGCCAGCAGCTTATCCGGGGACCAGCCCCAGCATTTT. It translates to CASSLSGDQPQHF. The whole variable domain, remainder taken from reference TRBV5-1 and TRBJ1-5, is KAGVTQTPRYLIKTRGQQVTLSCSPISGHRSVSWYQQTPGQGLQFLFEYFSETQRNKGNFPGRFSGRQFSNSRSEMNVSTLELGDSALYLCASSLSGDQPQHFGDGTRLSIL.

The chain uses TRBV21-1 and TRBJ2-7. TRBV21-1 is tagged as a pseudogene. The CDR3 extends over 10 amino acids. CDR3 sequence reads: CASSKHEQYF. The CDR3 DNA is TGTGCCAGCAGCAAACACGAGCAGTACTTC.

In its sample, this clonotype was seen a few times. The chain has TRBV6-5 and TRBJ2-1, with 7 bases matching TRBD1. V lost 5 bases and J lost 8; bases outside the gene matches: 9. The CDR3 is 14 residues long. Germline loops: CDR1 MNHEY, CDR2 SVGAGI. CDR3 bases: TGTGCCAGCAGTACCCGGACAGGCGGCGATGAGCAGTTCTTC. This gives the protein CASSTRTGGDEQFF.

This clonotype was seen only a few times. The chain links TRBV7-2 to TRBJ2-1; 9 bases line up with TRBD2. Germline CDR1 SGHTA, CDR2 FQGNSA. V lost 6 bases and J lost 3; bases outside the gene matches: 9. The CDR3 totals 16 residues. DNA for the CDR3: TGTGCCAGCAGTCATACCGGGACTAGCAACTACAATGAGCAGTTCTTC. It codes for CASSHTGTSNYNEQFF.

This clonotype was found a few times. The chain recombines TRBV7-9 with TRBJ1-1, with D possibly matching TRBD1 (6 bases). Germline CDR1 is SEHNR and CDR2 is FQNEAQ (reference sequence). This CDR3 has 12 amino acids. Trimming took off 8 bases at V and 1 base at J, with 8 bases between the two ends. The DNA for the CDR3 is TGTGCCAGCTCGGACAGGAACACTGAAGCTTTCTTT. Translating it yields CASSDRNTEAFF.

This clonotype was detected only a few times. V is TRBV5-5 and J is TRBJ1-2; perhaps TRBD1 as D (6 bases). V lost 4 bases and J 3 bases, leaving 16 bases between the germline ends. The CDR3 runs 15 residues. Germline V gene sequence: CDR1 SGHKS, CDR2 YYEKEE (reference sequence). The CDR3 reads CASSNSGRGDYGYTF. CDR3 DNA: TGTGCCAGCAGCAACTCAGGGAGGGGGGACTATGGCTACACCTTC.

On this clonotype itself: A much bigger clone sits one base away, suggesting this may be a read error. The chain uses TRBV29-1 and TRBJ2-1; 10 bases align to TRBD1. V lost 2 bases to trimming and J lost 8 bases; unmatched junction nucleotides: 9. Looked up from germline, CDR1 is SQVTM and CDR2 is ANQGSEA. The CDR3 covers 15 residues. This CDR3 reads CSVEPLDRGLDEQFF. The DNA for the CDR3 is TGCAGCGTTGAACCGCTCGACAGGGGGCTAGATGAGCAGTTCTTC.

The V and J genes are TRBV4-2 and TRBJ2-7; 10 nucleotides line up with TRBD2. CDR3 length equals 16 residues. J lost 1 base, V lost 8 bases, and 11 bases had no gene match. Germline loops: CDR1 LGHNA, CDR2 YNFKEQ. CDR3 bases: TGTGCCAGCGGCAGCGGGGGGGCACACAGATCCTACGAGCAGTACTTC. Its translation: CASGSGGAHRSYEQYF.

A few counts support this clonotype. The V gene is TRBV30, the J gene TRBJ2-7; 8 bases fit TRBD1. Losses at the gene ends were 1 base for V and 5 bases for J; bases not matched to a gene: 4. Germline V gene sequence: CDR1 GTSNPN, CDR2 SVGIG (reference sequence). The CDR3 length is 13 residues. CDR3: CAWSARGRDEQYF. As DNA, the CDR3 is TGTGCCTGGAGTGCCAGGGGGCGAGACGAGCAGTACTTC. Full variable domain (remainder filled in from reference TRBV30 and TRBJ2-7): SQTIHQWPATLVQPVGSPLSLECTVEGTSNPNLYWYRQAAGRGLQLLFYSVGIGQISSEVPQNLSASRPQDRQFILSSKKLLLSDSGFYLCAWSARGRDEQYFGPGTRLTVT.

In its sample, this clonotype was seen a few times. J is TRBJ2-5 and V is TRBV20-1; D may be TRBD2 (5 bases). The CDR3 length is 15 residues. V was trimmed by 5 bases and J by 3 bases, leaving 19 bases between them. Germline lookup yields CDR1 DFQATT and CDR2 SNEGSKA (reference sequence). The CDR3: CSAHERTSGKETQYF. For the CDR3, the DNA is TGCAGTGCTCATGAGAGAACCTCCGGGAAAGAGACCCAGTACTTC.

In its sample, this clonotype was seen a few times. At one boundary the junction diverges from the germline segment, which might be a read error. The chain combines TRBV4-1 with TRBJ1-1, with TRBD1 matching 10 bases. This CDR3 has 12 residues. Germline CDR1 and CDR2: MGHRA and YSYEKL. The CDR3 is CASSGTGASLFF. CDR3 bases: TGCGCCAGCAGCGGGACAGGGGCATCTCTTTTTTTT.

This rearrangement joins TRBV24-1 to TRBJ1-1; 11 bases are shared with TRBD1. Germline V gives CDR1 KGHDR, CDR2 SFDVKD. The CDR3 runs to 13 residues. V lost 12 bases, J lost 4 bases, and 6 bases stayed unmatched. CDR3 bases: TGTGCCGCCGGACAGGGGGCGCCCACTGAAGCTTTCTTT. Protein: CAAGQGAPTEAFF.

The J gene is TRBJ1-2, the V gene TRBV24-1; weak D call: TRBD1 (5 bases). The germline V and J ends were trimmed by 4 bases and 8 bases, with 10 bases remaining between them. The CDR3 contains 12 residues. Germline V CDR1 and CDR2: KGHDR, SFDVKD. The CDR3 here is CATSESGYGYTF. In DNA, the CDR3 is TGTGCCACCAGTGAATCAGGGTACGGCTACACCTTC.

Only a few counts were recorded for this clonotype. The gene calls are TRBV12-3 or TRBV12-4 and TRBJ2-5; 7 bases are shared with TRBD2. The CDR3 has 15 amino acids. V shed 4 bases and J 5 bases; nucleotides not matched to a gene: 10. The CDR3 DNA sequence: TGTGCCAGCAGTTCCGGCGGGATGGGGGGGGAGACCCAGTACTTC. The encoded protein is CASSSGGMGGETQYF.

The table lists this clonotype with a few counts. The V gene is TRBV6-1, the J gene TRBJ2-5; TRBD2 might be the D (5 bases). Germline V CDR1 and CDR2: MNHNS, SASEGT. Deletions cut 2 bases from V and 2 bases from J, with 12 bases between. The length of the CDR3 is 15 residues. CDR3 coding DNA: TGTGCCAGCAGTGAATACAGTGGCGGGCAAGAGACCCAGTACTTC. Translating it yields CASSEYSGGQETQYF.

The CDR3, as DNA: TGTGCCAGCAGTTTAACCTGGACAGCTTTGAACACTGAAGCTTTCTTT. This codes for CASSLTWTALNTEAFF. The chain employs TRBV12-3 or TRBV12-4 and TRBJ1-1, with D perhaps TRBD1 (6 bases). V shed 2 bases and J shed 0 bases, with 13 bases lying between them. This CDR3 region has 16 residues.

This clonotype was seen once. CDR3 amino acids: CASSQVDGTYTF. The CDR3 DNA sequence: TGTGCCAGCAGCCAAGTCGATGGGACTTACACCTTC. V gene TRBV3-1 combines with J gene TRBJ1-2; TRBD1 is a possible D gene (5 bases). Trimming took 1 base from V and 11 from J, leaving 11 bases between them. CDR1 and CDR2 (germline): LGHDT, YNNKEL (reference sequence). The CDR3 extends over 12 amino acids.

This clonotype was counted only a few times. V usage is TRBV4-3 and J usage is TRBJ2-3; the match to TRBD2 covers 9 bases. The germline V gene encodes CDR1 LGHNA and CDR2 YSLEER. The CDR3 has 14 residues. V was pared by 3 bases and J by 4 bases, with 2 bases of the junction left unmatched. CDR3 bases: TGCGCCAGCAGCCAGGGGACTAGCCCAGATACGCAGTATTTT. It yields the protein CASSQGTSPDTQYF.

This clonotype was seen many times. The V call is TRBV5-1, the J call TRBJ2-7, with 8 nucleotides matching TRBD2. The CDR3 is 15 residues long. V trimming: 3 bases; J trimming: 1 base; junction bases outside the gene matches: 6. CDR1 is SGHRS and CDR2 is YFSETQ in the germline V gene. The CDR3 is CASSSGGQGSYEQYF. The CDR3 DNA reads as TGCGCCAGCAGCTCGGGGGGGCAGGGGTCCTACGAGCAGTACTTC.

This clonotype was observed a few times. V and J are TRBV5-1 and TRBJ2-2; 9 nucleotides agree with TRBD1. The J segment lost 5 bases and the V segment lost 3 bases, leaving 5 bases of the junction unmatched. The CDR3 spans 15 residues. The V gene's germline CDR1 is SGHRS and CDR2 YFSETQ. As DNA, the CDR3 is TGCGCCAGCAGCTGGACAGGGGAGGGGACCGGGGAGCTGTTTTTT. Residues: CASSWTGEGTGELFF. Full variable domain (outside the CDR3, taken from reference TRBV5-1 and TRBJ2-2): KAGVTQTPRYLIKTRGQQVTLSCSPISGHRSVSWYQQTPGQGLQFLFEYFSETQRNKGNFPGRFSGRQFSNSRSEMNVSTLELGDSALYLCASSWTGEGTGELFFGEGSRLTVL.

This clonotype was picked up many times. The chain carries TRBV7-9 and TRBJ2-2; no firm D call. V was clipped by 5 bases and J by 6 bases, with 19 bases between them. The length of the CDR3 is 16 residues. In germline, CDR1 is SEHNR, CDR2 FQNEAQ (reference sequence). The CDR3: CASSTHATVSAGELFF. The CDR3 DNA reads TGTGCCAGCAGCACTCACGCAACAGTTTCCGCCGGGGAGCTGTTTTTT.